A selection of T cell receptor beta chains follows, all from one sample in a study of T cell responses to AZD1222 COVID-19 vaccine. Repertoires were generated with immunoSEQ multiplex PCR, while TCRdb's copy carries only in-frame clones and drops some. Here the sample spans more than 100,000 clones, approximately 90% being singletons. The sample consisted of peripheral blood, taken on day 0 of AZD1222 vaccination. All receptors come from an adult in good health. The CDR3 runs from the conserved cysteine through the conserved F or W. The D gene is left open where the match is weak. Clone sizes are given selectively: once, few, many, or a class where the clone is expanded.

17,TRBV3-1/TRBV3-2,NA,TRBD2,TRBJ2-3,TGTGCCAGCAGCCAACGACTAGCGGGGATAGGTACAGATACGCAGTATTTT,CASSQRLAGIGTDTQYF
13,TRBV6-5,NA,NA,TRBJ1-3,TGTGCCAGCTCCTGGGACTCTGGAAACACCATATATTTT,CASSWDSGNTIYF
14,TRBV7-3,once,NA,TRBJ2-5,TGTGCCAGCAGCTCGACAGGGAGGGAGGAGACCCAGTACTTC,CASSSTGREETQYF
14,TRBV28,NA,NA,TRBJ1-5,TGTGCCAGCAGTTCCCCAGGGGCGGATCAGCCCCAGCATTTT,CASSSPGADQPQHF
15,TRBV7-9,NA,NA,TRBJ2-1,TGTGCCAGCAGCTTAGGGGGGTCGGCCTACAATGAGCAGTTCTTC,CASSLGGSAYNEQFF
14,TRBV10-3,NA,NA,TRBJ1-3,TGTGCCATCAGTGACCCGCGTGCGGGAAACACCATATATTTT,CAISDPRAGNTIYF
13,TRBV7-9,NA,NA,TRBJ2-5,TGTGCCAGCAGCTTAAATCGGAAAGAGACCCAGTACTTC,CASSLNRKETQYF
15,TRBV9,NA,NA,TRBJ1-2,TGTGCCAGCAGCGCCGGGGACAAGTTCTCCTATGGCTACACCTTC,CASSAGDKFSYGYTF
12,TRBV19,NA,NA,TRBJ1-6,TGTGCCAGTAGTATGGGCGATTCACCCCTCCACTTT,CASSMGDSPLHF
14,TRBV6-5,NA,TRBD2,TRBJ2-3,TGTGCCAGCAGTTACGGGAGGGTCACAGATACGCAGTATTTT,CASSYGRVTDTQYF
16,TRBV18,NA,NA,TRBJ1-6,TGTGCCCGCGCTGGAGCCCGAGGCTCCTATAATTCACCCCTCCACTTT,CARAGARGSYNSPLHF
14,TRBV10-3,NA,NA,TRBJ1-1,TGTGCCATTAGCAACAGGGACACCCACACTGAAGCTTTCTTT,CAISNRDTHTEAFF
13,TRBV7-8,NA,NA,TRBJ2-5,TGTGCCAGCAGCTTAGTGGACCGAGAGACCCAGTACTTC,CASSLVDRETQYF
15,TRBV7-9,few,NA,TRBJ1-1,TGTGCCAGCAGCCCCCCCCGGCCCTCTCGGCCAGAAGCTTTCTTT,CASSPPRPSRPEAFF
14,TRBV30,NA,TRBD1,TRBJ2-3,TGTGCCTGGTCTCCCGGACAGGGGAGGGATACGCAGTATTTT,CAWSPGQGRDTQYF
15,TRBV9,NA,TRBD1,TRBJ1-4,TGTGCCAGCAGCGACCGGGACAGGGGGAATGAAAAACTGTTTTTT,CASSDRDRGNEKLFF
15,TRBV4-3,NA,NA,TRBJ1-3,TGCGCCAGCAGCCAAGACCAGGGGACTGGAAACACCATATATTTT,CASSQDQGTGNTIYF
15,TRBV9,NA,NA,TRBJ1-2,TGTGCCAGCAGCGCCTCTCCCTATAGAACCTATGGCTACACCTTC,CASSASPYRTYGYTF
14,TRBV5-4,NA,TRBD1,TRBJ1-1,TGTGCCAGCAGCTCGATGGACAGGGACACTGAAGCTTTCTTT,CASSSMDRDTEAFF
14,TRBV7-9,NA,TRBD2,TRBJ2-1,TGTGCCAGCAGCCTCCCTCTTGATAGCGGGGGGCAGTTCTTC,CASSLPLDSGGQFF
16,TRBV3-1/TRBV3-2,NA,NA,TRBJ2-2,TGTGCCAGCAGCCAAGATCCGGGACAAGTGACCGGGGAGCTGTTTTTT,CASSQDPGQVTGELFF
18,TRBV27,NA,NA,TRBJ2-7,TGTGCCAGCAGTTTAGGGGCTTGGGGGGCTCCACCCCGCGAGGAGCAGTACTTC,CASSLGAWGAPPREEQYF
16,TRBV5-4,NA,NA,TRBJ2-2,TGTGCCAGCAGCTTGGGGCGTCAGTCTAGCACCGGGGAGCTGTTTTTT,CASSLGRQSSTGELFF
14,TRBV18,once,NA,TRBJ2-7,TGTGCCAGCTCATCACCGGGAAATCCCTCCGAGCAGTACTTC,CASSSPGNPSEQYF
17,TRBV7-6,NA,TRBD2,TRBJ2-3,TGTGCCAGCAGCCCCTATAGCGGGACTTCAAGCACAGATACGCAGTATTTT,CASSPYSGTSSTDTQYF
13,TRBV6-5,NA,NA,TRBJ1-1,TGTGCCAGCAGGACTGAAATGAACACTGAAGCTTTCTTT,CASRTEMNTEAFF
18,TRBV13,NA,NA,TRBJ1-3,TGTGCCAGCAGCCGAACTTTCCAGGACAGTGCCTCTGGAAACACCATATATTTT,CASSRTFQDSASGNTIYF
15,TRBV18,NA,NA,TRBJ1-1,TGTGCCAGCTCAGGGTTCGCCCTACCTAACACTGAAGCTTTCTTT,CASSGFALPNTEAFF
15,TRBV5-1,NA,TRBD2,TRBJ2-1,TGCGCCAGCAGCTTGTCTCTAGCGGGAGCTGGTGAGCAGTTCTTC,CASSLSLAGAGEQFF
15,TRBV2,NA,TRBD1,TRBJ1-4,TGTGCCAGCAGTGAACAGGGGGGTACTAATGAAAAACTGTTTTTT,CASSEQGGTNEKLFF
14,TRBV18,NA,NA,TRBJ2-2,TGTGCCAGCTCACTGGACTTGAACACCGGGGAGCTGTTTTTT,CASSLDLNTGELFF
15,TRBV7-9,NA,TRBD1,TRBJ2-7,TGTGCCAGCAGCGAGGACGGGACAGTGACCTACGAGCAGTACTTC,CASSEDGTVTYEQYF
15,TRBV9,NA,NA,TRBJ1-5,TGTGCCAGCAGCGTAGGAGGGGAGGGCAATCAGCCCCAGCATTTT,CASSVGGEGNQPQHF
13,TRBV6-5,NA,NA,TRBJ1-2,TGTGCCAGCAGTTCGACTGAGATTTATGGCTACACCTTC,CASSSTEIYGYTF
20,TRBV19,NA,TRBD2,TRBJ2-1,TGTGCCAGTAGTATACGAGGGACTAGCGGGGGGCCAAGCTCCTACAATGAGCAGTTCTTC,CASSIRGTSGGPSSYNEQFF
15,TRBV10-1,NA,NA,TRBJ1-1,TGCGCCAGCAGTGAGTCCCGGGGCGCGGGGACTGAAGCTTTCTTT,CASSESRGAGTEAFF
16,TRBV3-1/TRBV3-2,NA,TRBD1,TRBJ1-2,TGTGCCAGCAGCCAACTTTGGGGACAGCCTGGGGGGGGCTACACCTTC,CASSQLWGQPGGGYTF
16,TRBV11-1,NA,TRBD2,TRBJ2-7,TGTGCCAGCAGCTCACCTGTAGCGGGGGGCTCCTACGAGCAGTACTTC,CASSSPVAGGSYEQYF
13,TRBV20-1,NA,NA,TRBJ1-6,TGCAGTGCTAGTCAAGGGTATAATTCACCCCTCCACTTT,CSASQGYNSPLHF
12,TRBV30,NA,NA,TRBJ1-2,TGTGCCTGGAGCAGGGAAGTAATTGGCTACACCTTC,CAWSREVIGYTF
16,TRBV5-4,once,TRBD1,TRBJ2-1,TGTGCCAGCAGCTTGGGTATGGGACAGGGGTTCCATGAGCAGTTCTTC,CASSLGMGQGFHEQFF
14,TRBV18,once,NA,TRBJ2-1,TGTGCCAGCTCCCCCGAGGACTTTTACAATGAGCAGTTCTTC,CASSPEDFYNEQFF
15,TRBV5-4,once,TRBD1,TRBJ1-1,TGTGCCAGCAGCCATCCCGGACAGGGGGAAGCTGAAGCTTTCTTT,CASSHPGQGEAEAFF
15,TRBV9,NA,NA,TRBJ2-3,TGTGCCAGCAGCGCGGGGGGACAGGTCACAGATACGCAGTATTTT,CASSAGGQVTDTQYF
16,TRBV18,NA,TRBD1,TRBJ2-3,TGTGCCAGCTCAAGCGGACAGGGCGTCGGGACAGATACGCAGTATTTT,CASSSGQGVGTDTQYF
15,TRBV5-1,NA,NA,TRBJ1-3,TGCGCCAGCAGCGGTACAGGAGACTCTGGAAACACCATATATTTT,CASSGTGDSGNTIYF
16,TRBV5-8,NA,NA,TRBJ1-1,TGTGCCAGCAGCCCGGAAGTGCGGGGTGTGGGCACTGAAGCTTTCTTT,CASSPEVRGVGTEAFF
13,TRBV5-6,NA,NA,TRBJ1-1,TGTGCCAGCAGCCCCGGGTATCAGGCTGAAGCTTTCTTT,CASSPGYQAEAFF
17,TRBV19,NA,NA,TRBJ2-6,TGTGCCAGTAGTATCATCATGGCGGGCTCTGGGGCCAACGTCCTGACTTTC,CASSIIMAGSGANVLTF
15,TRBV29-1,NA,TRBD2,TRBJ2-3,TGCAGCGTTGCGGGACTAGCGGGGTACACAGATACGCAGTATTTT,CSVAGLAGYTDTQYF
13,TRBV7-9,NA,NA,TRBJ1-4,TGTGCCAGCAGCCTCGGACTGGGGGAAAAACTGTTTTTT,CASSLGLGEKLFF
13,TRBV10-3,NA,NA,TRBJ1-6,TGTGCCATCAGTGAGTCGGCGGAATTACCCCTCCACTTT,CAISESAELPLHF
16,TRBV29-1,once,NA,TRBJ2-3,TGCAGCGTTAGGGGGGGTAGAGGGGCATTAGCAGATACGCAGTATTTT,CSVRGGRGALADTQYF
14,TRBV11-2,NA,NA,TRBJ2-1,TGTGCCAGCAGCTTCGGTCTCTCCTACAATGAGCAGTTCTTC,CASSFGLSYNEQFF
16,TRBV24-1,NA,TRBD1,TRBJ2-5,TGTGCCACCAGTGAAACCCCGGGACAGGGCAGAGAGACCCAGTACTTC,CATSETPGQGRETQYF
16,TRBV9,NA,TRBD1,TRBJ1-4,TGTGCCAGCAGCCCAGGGGGTTGGCCAACTAATGAAAAACTGTTTTTT,CASSPGGWPTNEKLFF